The 9 T cell receptor beta chains in this list originate from one sample, sequenced in a study of blood T cell repertoires in COVID-19. TCRdb's copy holds only in-frame clones and misses some; the assay was immunoSEQ multiplex PCR. The sample contains 110,000 to 150,000 clones, about 80% of which appear only once. Specimen: peripheral blood. The receptors derive from a human donor in a cohort sampled during active COVID-19.

This clone has just one count. V and J are TRBV19 and TRBJ2-1, with 12 bases lining up with TRBD2. CDR3 length: 22 amino acids. Germline V lookup: CDR1 LNHDA, CDR2 SQIVND (reference sequence). The V and J ends lost 3 bases and 2 bases, in that order; junction bases with no gene match: 20. The chain's CDR3 is CASSIWGQGSSGRALTYNEQFF. The CDR3 DNA reads as TGTGCCAGTAGTATCTGGGGACAGGGGTCTAGCGGGAGGGCCTTGACCTACAATGAGCAGTTCTTC.

This clone was picked up one time. The rearrangement joins TRBV6-2 or TRBV6-3 to TRBJ1-5, with D unresolved. The ends were cut back, 6 bases at V and 4 bases at J, with 10 bases in the middle. Germline loops: CDR1 MNHEY, CDR2 SVGEGT. The CDR3 loop spans 13 amino acids. The CDR3 reads CASSRGANQPQHF. Written as DNA, the CDR3 is TGTGCCAGCAGCCGAGGTGCAAATCAGCCCCAGCATTTT.

The chain links TRBV6-4 to TRBJ2-3; 8 nucleotides agree with TRBD2. Germline CDR1 reads MRHNA; CDR2 reads SNTAGT. This CDR3 has 16 amino acids. V trimming: 4 bases; J trimming: 8 bases; junction bases outside the gene matches: 14. This chain's CDR3 is CASSAASGSDEGTQYF. CDR3 coding DNA: TGTGCCAGCAGTGCCGCGAGCGGGAGTGACGAGGGTACGCAGTATTTT.

As DNA, the CDR3 is TGTGCCAGCAGCTTGGCCCCGGGTAGGGGAAACACCATATATTTT. Amino acids: CASSLAPGRGNTIYF. The J gene is TRBJ1-3, the V gene TRBV5-4, with no clear D. The V gene's germline CDR1 is SGHNT and CDR2 YYREEE (reference sequence). Trimming took 0 bases from V and 4 from J, leaving 11 bases between them. There are 15 residues in the CDR3. Filled out from reference TRBV5-4 and TRBJ1-3, the complete variable domain reads ETGVTQSPTHLIKTRGQQVTLRCSSQSGHNTVSWYQQALGQGPQFIFQYYREEENGRGNFPPRFSGLQFPNYSSELNVNALELDDSALYLCASSLAPGRGNTIYFGEGSWLTVV.

This clone has only a few counts. The chain employs TRBV28 and TRBJ1-6; D call uncertain. Germline V gives CDR1 MDHEN, CDR2 SYDVKM. This CDR3 spans 14 amino acids. V lost 7 bases, J lost 8 bases, and 15 bases lay in between. CDR3 DNA sequence: TGTGCCAGCATGAGGCGCCAGATGGATTCACCCCTCCACTTT. Translated: CASMRRQMDSPLHF. The variable domain in full, completed from reference TRBV28 and TRBJ1-6, reads DVKVTQSSRYLVKRTGEKVFLECVQDMDHENMFWYRQDPGLGLRLIYFSYDVKMKEKGDIPEGYSVSREKKERFSLILESASTNQTSMYLCASMRRQMDSPLHFGNGTRLTVT.

The chain is built from TRBV2 and TRBJ1-2, with TRBD1 as a possible D gene (5 bases). The CDR3 has 13 residues. V was trimmed by 8 bases and J by 7 bases, leaving 17 bases between them. Looked up from germline, CDR1 is SNHLY and CDR2 is FYNNEI. In DNA form, the CDR3 reads TGTGCCAGCCGCTTCGGGGGTAGGGGTGGCTACACCTTC. Translation gives CASRFGGRGGYTF.

With respect to this clone: An end of the junction differs from the germline gene, which may be a read error. The chain joins TRBV5-1 to TRBJ2-7; 11 bases line up with TRBD1. The CDR3 sequence is 14 residues long. Germline loops: CDR1 SGHRS, CDR2 YFSETQ. The CDR3 sequence is CVSSSGQGAREQYF. CDR3 DNA: TGCGTCAGCAGCTCTGGACAGGGGGCCCGCGAGCAGTACTTC.

CDR3 residues: CASSLAVRVTEAFF. In DNA, the CDR3 is TGTGCCAGCAGCTTGGCGGTCAGGGTAACTGAAGCTTTCTTT. The V call is TRBV5-5, the J call TRBJ1-1; D is possibly TRBD1 (5 bases). V lost 0 bases and J lost 5, with 11 bases in between. CDR1 and CDR2 (germline): SGHKS, YYEKEE (reference sequence). The CDR3 has 14 residues.

The V gene is TRBV5-1, the J gene TRBJ1-3, with D possibly being TRBD1 (6 bases). The CDR3 covers 14 residues. V was trimmed by 10 bases and J by 3 bases, leaving 17 bases between them. Germline V gives CDR1 SGHRS, CDR2 YFSETQ. This CDR3 reads CAHNGGAFGNTIYF. Here the CDR3 DNA reads TGCGCCCACAACGGGGGGGCCTTTGGAAACACCATATATTTT. Variable domain in full (rest from reference TRBV5-1 and TRBJ1-3): KAGVTQTPRYLIKTRGQQVTLSCSPISGHRSVSWYQQTPGQGLQFLFEYFSETQRNKGNFPGRFSGRQFSNSRSEMNVSTLELGDSALYLCAHNGGAFGNTIYFGEGSWLTVV.